The 22 T cell receptor beta chains below all came from one sample that was sequenced in a study of blood T cells in healthy people across ages. The authors ran a second PCR of roughly 6 to 12 cycles using a sample-barcoded 5' primer and a J-beta primer mix. TCRdb recomputed calls from the 5' RACE reads with MiXCR, one row per CDR3 protein. This table holds some 1.5 million distinct CDR3 sequences, roughly 28% found once. The sample was blood. The receptors were gathered from a woman aged 25 to 39 in good health.

This clonotype was counted ten times or more. V usage is TRBV29-1 and J usage is TRBJ1-1; D remains unclear. Deletions cut 2 bases from V and 6 bases from J, with 13 bases between. Germline CDR1 reads SQVTM; CDR2 reads ANQGSEA. CDR3 length: 13 amino acids. This CDR3 is CSVERTQGAEAFF. Here the CDR3 DNA reads TGCAGCGTTGAACGGACCCAAGGCGCTGAAGCTTTCTTT.

This clonotype was seen only a few times. The CDR3 DNA is TGTGCCAGCAGTTCAGGGGGTTGGTACAATGAGCAGTTCTTC. Translated: CASSSGGWYNEQFF. The rearrangement joins TRBV12-3 or TRBV12-4 to TRBJ2-1; the match to TRBD1 covers 7 bases. Germline trimming cut 4 bases from V and 4 bases from J; bases unmatched to any gene: 4. The CDR3 has 14 residues.

CDR3 amino acids: CSAGGPSGENYNEQYF. CDR3 nucleotide sequence: TGCAGTGCCGGGGGGCCTAGCGGGGAAAACTACAATGAGCAGTACTTC. The chain combines TRBV20-1 with TRBJ2-4; 9 nucleotides match TRBD2. Germline trimming cut 6 bases from V and 13 bases from J; bases unmatched to any gene: 22. There are 16 residues in the CDR3. Germline V gene data show CDR1 as DFQATT and CDR2 as SNEGSKA (reference sequence).

V usage is TRBV12-3 or TRBV12-4 and J usage is TRBJ2-1; TRBD2 matches 9 bases. J gave up 10 bases and V 7 bases, and 8 bases lay outside the gene matches. CDR3 length equals 13 residues. The CDR3 is CASNGGGGREQFF. CDR3 in DNA: TGTGCCAGCAACGGCGGGGGGGGCCGGGAGCAGTTCTTC.

This clonotype was picked up a small number of times. The J gene is TRBJ1-2, the V gene TRBV18, with 7 bases fitting TRBD1. The length of the CDR3 is 14 residues. Losses at the gene ends were 4 bases for V and 5 bases for J; bases not matched to a gene: 7. From germline, CDR1 is KGHSH and CDR2 LQKENI. The CDR3 sequence: CASSLGDSTYGYTF. CDR3 in DNA: TGTGCCAGCTCACTAGGGGACAGCACATATGGCTACACCTTC. Full variable domain (rest looked up from reference TRBV18 and TRBJ1-2): NAGVMQNPRHLVRRRGQEARLRCSPMKGHSHVYWYRQLPEEGLKFMVYLQKENIIDESGMPKERFSAEFPKEGPSILRIQQVVRGDSAAYFCASSLGDSTYGYTFGSGTRLTVV.

This clonotype was observed a single time. At one of its ends the junction is not consistent with the germline gene, which may arise from a read error. This chain connects TRBV3-1 to TRBJ2-2, with 12 bases identical to TRBD1. The CDR3 is made up of 15 amino acids. Per the germline V gene, CDR1 is LGHDT and CDR2 is YNNKEL (reference sequence). The CDR3 loop reads CASSLPGQGAGGLFF. The CDR3 DNA is TGTGCCAGCAGCCTACCGGGACAGGGGGCCGGGGGGCTGTTTTTT.

The chain recombines TRBV12-3 or TRBV12-4 with TRBJ1-6; 7 bases align to TRBD1. The CDR3 runs to 14 residues. The V segment lost 4 bases and the J segment 10 bases; nucleotides outside the gene matches: 7. CDR3 sequence reads: CASSYRQGGSPLHF. CDR3 nucleotide sequence: TGTGCCAGCAGTTACCGACAGGGAGGGTCACCCCTCCACTTT.

The genes are TRBV6-2 or TRBV6-3 and TRBJ2-7; D not resolved. Germline values: CDR1 MNHEY, CDR2 SVGEGT. Trimming stripped 0 bases from V and 5 bases from J, with 14 bases between. This CDR3 spans 15 amino acids. The CDR3 reads CASSYSFPTGDEQYF. The CDR3 DNA reads TGTGCCAGCAGTTACTCCTTTCCCACTGGAGACGAGCAGTACTTC.

The V call is TRBV12-3 or TRBV12-4, the J call TRBJ2-1; D call uncertain. The germline V and J ends were trimmed by 10 bases and 8 bases, with 24 bases remaining between them. The CDR3 has 15 residues. CDR3 in amino acids: CAINQFGQRYDEQFF. The CDR3 nucleotides are TGTGCCATCAACCAGTTTGGGCAGAGATACGATGAGCAGTTCTTC.

The V call is TRBV5-1, the J call TRBJ2-7; tentative D call: TRBD2 (6 bases). Germline CDR1 SGHRS, CDR2 YFSETQ. The CDR3 runs to 15 residues. Trimming cost V 0 bases and J 3 bases, with 13 bases left between them. The DNA of the CDR3 is TGCGCCAGCAGCTTGGGTCGGGGGATCGGCTACGAGCAGTACTTC. Protein sequence: CASSLGRGIGYEQYF.

Regarding this clonotype: A much larger clone differs by one base, so this may be a read error. The rearrangement links TRBV5-5 to TRBJ2-5; 12 bases align to TRBD1. The V and J ends lost 5 bases and 11 bases, in that order; junction bases with no gene match: 10. Germline values: CDR1 SGHKS, CDR2 YYEKEE (reference sequence). The CDR3 extends over 14 amino acids. The CDR3 is CASRDRDRGRKQYF. In DNA form, the CDR3 reads TGTGCCAGCAGGGACCGGGACAGGGGGCGCAAGCAGTACTTC. Full variable domain (outside the CDR3, taken from reference TRBV5-5 and TRBJ2-5): DAGVTQSPTHLIKTRGQQVTLRCSPISGHKSVSWYQQVLGQGPQFIFQYYEKEERGRGNFPDRFSARQFPNYSSELNVNALLLGDSALYLCASRDRDRGRKQYFGPGTRLLVL.

The V and J genes are TRBV6-5 and TRBJ2-1, with 9 bases that match TRBD2. Germline V lookup: CDR1 MNHEY, CDR2 SVGAGI. Unmatched junction bases numbered 6, after V lost 2 bases and J lost 10 bases. The CDR3 loop spans 14 amino acids. This CDR3 is CASSYRRGGAEQFF. Here the CDR3 DNA reads TGTGCCAGCAGTTACCGGCGGGGGGGTGCGGAGCAGTTCTTC.

The V gene is TRBV20-1, the J gene TRBJ2-1, with D uncertain. The germline gives CDR1 DFQATT, CDR2 SNEGSKA (reference sequence). Trimming removed 3 bases at V and 9 bases at J, with 9 bases between. The CDR3 loop spans 11 amino acids. The CDR3, as DNA: TGCAGTGCTAGTGGCCCCCCTGAGCAGTTCTTC. Protein sequence: CSASGPPEQFF.

This clonotype was observed at least ten times. The chain couples TRBV4-2 to TRBJ2-1; D might be TRBD1 or TRBD2, each matching 6 bases. CDR1 LGHNA and CDR2 YNFKEQ come from the germline V gene. This CDR3 spans 16 amino acids. The V end was cut by 2 bases, the J end by 5 bases, with 16 bases between. The CDR3 DNA reads TGTGCCAGCAGCCAAATAGTAGGGGGGTCCGACAATGAGCAGTTCTTC. Protein sequence: CASSQIVGGSDNEQFF.

The V call is TRBV7-2, the J call TRBJ1-4, with 8 bases aligning to TRBD1. Trimming at V came to 5 bases and at J to 4 bases, leaving 9 bases not matched to a gene. Germline loops: CDR1 SGHTA, CDR2 FQGNSA. This CDR3 is built from 16 residues. The chain's CDR3 is CASSRLDRGYNEKLFF. The CDR3 DNA sequence: TGTGCCAGCAGCCGACTCGACAGGGGATATAATGAAAAACTGTTTTTT.

Note on this clonotype: The junction shows a germline mismatch at one end, possibly a read error. The chain employs TRBV7-2 and TRBJ2-3; TRBD2 matches 9 bases. Germline CDR1 SGHTA, CDR2 FQGNSA. The CDR3 contains 15 residues. The CDR3 is CASSPAGGRTDMQYF. The CDR3 DNA reads as TGTGCCAGCAGCCCAGCGGGGGGACGCACAGATATGCAGTATTTT.

This clonotype has more than one count but fewer than ten. CDR3 region: CASNPQGTHQPQHF. CDR3 coding DNA: TGTGCCAGCAACCCCCAGGGGACTCATCAGCCCCAGCATTTT. The genes are TRBV2 and TRBJ1-5; D perhaps matches TRBD1 (6 bases). The V gene lost 7 bases and the J gene lost 5 bases, with 15 bases spanning the gap. Germline CDR1 reads SNHLY; CDR2 reads FYNNEI. This CDR3 has 14 residues. Drawing the rest from reference TRBV2 and TRBJ1-5, the complete variable domain is EPEVTQTPSHQVTQMGQEVILRCVPISNHLYFYWYRQILGQKVEFLVSFYNNEISEKSEIFDDQFSVERPDGSNFTLKIRSTKLEDSAMYFCASNPQGTHQPQHFGDGTRLSIL.

This clonotype has only a few counts. The CDR3 loop reads CASSPGQGAHQETQYF. In DNA form, the CDR3 reads TGCGCCAGCAGCCCCGGACAGGGGGCCCACCAAGAGACCCAGTACTTC. This chain uses TRBV5-1 with TRBJ2-5; 11 nucleotides align to TRBD1. The germline CDR1 and CDR2 sequences are SGHRS and YFSETQ. V trimming: 4 bases; J trimming: 0 bases; junction bases outside the gene matches: 5. The CDR3 covers 16 residues. The whole variable domain, remainder taken from reference TRBV5-1 and TRBJ2-5, is KAGVTQTPRYLIKTRGQQVTLSCSPISGHRSVSWYQQTPGQGLQFLFEYFSETQRNKGNFPGRFSGRQFSNSRSEMNVSTLELGDSALYLCASSPGQGAHQETQYFGPGTRLLVL.

This clonotype was seen repeatedly, ten times or more. The chain uses TRBV7-9 and TRBJ2-5; TRBD2 agrees at 8 bases. The germline V gene has CDR1 SEHNR and CDR2 FQNEAQ (reference sequence). The CDR3 runs 13 residues. V lost 7 bases, J lost 4 bases, and 5 bases stayed unmatched. CDR3 sequence (DNA): TGTGCCAGCACCCGGGAGGGGCGAGAGACCCAGTACTTC. It codes for CASTREGRETQYF.

This clonotype was detected a few times. The rearrangement joins TRBV5-1 to TRBJ1-6; no firm D call. The CDR3 sequence is 15 residues long. V was trimmed by 0 bases and J by 3 bases, leaving 7 bases between them. Germline values: CDR1 SGHRS, CDR2 YFSETQ. The DNA for the CDR3 is TGCGCCAGCAGCTTGGTGTCAGGCTATAATTCACCCCTCCACTTT. Its protein is CASSLVSGYNSPLHF.

J is TRBJ1-1 and V is TRBV14; the D gene is possibly TRBD1 (6 bases). CDR1 SGHDN and CDR2 FVKESK come from the germline V gene. The V gene lost 8 bases and the J gene lost 6 bases, with 10 bases spanning the gap. The CDR3 length is 11 residues. The CDR3 sequence is CASVAGAEAFF. As DNA, the CDR3 is TGTGCCAGCGTTGCAGGGGCTGAAGCTTTCTTT.

The chain recombines TRBV7-6 with TRBJ1-1, with a weak D call TRBD1 (5 bases). V lost 1 base and J lost 1, with 19 bases in between. The germline gives CDR1 SGHVS, CDR2 FNYEAQ. The CDR3 extends over 18 amino acids. In DNA form, the CDR3 reads TGTGCCAGCAGCTTAGAGGAGGGACCGTCTTGGGGGAACACTGAAGCTTTCTTT. Translated: CASSLEEGPSWGNTEAFF.